This T cell receptor (beta chain) derives from a study of T cell repertoires in cytomegalovirus infection. Study-level information: The public TCR beta signatures pointed to both CMV infection and matching HLA type. Study-wide results and limits: Of the TCR beta families, the public ones yielded a cumulative frequency that identified carriers of CMV plus the relevant HLA. The study found HLA-C-restricted CMV-specific TCR beta clonotypes dominating the ex vivo response.

V gave up 0 bases and J gave up 4 bases; unmatched junction bases: 10. Germline CDR1 SGDLS, CDR2 YYNGEE. CDR3 length: 18 amino acids. TCRdb fed the reads into MiXCR, producing one record per CDR3 protein. The sample lists under 150,000 distinct CDR3 sequences; roughly 9% were seen once. This clonotype has just one count. No antigen is known for it. The TCR was taken from a human donor in good health (CMV status not recorded). Some clones in this sample may be carry-over from other donors' samples. The J gene is TRBJ2-6, the V gene TRBV9; 7 bases are a match to TRBD1. The sequenced sample was PBMCs. The DNA for the CDR3 is TGTGCCAGCAGCGTAGCTACAGGGGCCGGGGCCGGGGCCAACGTCCTGACTTTC. Amino acids: CASSVATGAGAGANVLTF.